A selection of T cell receptor beta chains follows, all from one sample in a study of T cell repertoires in cytomegalovirus infection. MiXCR, run by TCRdb on the reads, gives a single entry per CDR3 protein. The sample includes some 120,000 distinct CDR3 sequences, over 9.5% of them seen just once. Antigens of these TCRs are unknown. The sample comprised PBMCs, sequenced either directly or after in vitro stimulation (not recorded which). The receptor set was obtained from a human donor in good health (CMV status not recorded). Some clones in this sample may be carry-over from other donors' samples. The CDR3 runs from the conserved cysteine through the conserved F or W. D genes are given only for firm matches. Where a row states a size, it is once, few, many or the class of an expanded clone; other rows omit it.

j_call,d_call,v_call,clone_size,cdr3_nt,cdr3_aa
TRBJ2-1,TRBD1,TRBV12-3/TRBV12-4,.,TGTGCCAGCAGTTTAAGACAGGGAAATAACAATGAGCAGTTCTTC,CASSLRQGNNNEQFF
TRBJ2-5,.,TRBV7-2,many,TGTGCCAGCAGCTTTGGCCGGAGCACCCAGTACTTC,CASSFGRSTQYF
TRBJ1-5,.,TRBV12-3/TRBV12-4,.,TGTGCCAGCAGGGGGGGGGAGAGTCAGCCCCAGCATTTT,CASRGGESQPQHF
TRBJ2-5,.,TRBV5-1,few,TGCGCCAGCAGCTTGGATGGATCAGGGACCCAGTACTTC,CASSLDGSGTQYF
TRBJ1-5,TRBD1,TRBV28,many,TGTGCCAGCAGTCAGGGGGGAAGCAATCAGCCCCAGCATTTT,CASSQGGSNQPQHF
TRBJ2-2,TRBD2,TRBV5-1,few,TGCGCCAGCAGCCCTCGACTAGCGCGGAGGGAGACCGGGGAGCTGTTTTTT,CASSPRLARRETGELFF
TRBJ2-3,TRBD1,TRBV11-2,many,TGTGCCAGCAGCGTCAGGGGACAGGGGGGCAATACGCAGTATTTT,CASSVRGQGGNTQYF
TRBJ2-1,.,TRBV2,few,TGTGCCAGCAGGGATAGCGGTAACAATGAGCAGTTCTTC,CASRDSGNNEQFF
TRBJ2-2,TRBD1,TRBV6-6,.,TGTGCCAGCAGTAAACTCGGACAGGGGTTCACCGGGGAGCTGTTTTTT,CASSKLGQGFTGELFF
TRBJ1-2,.,TRBV7-9,many,TGTGCCAGCAGCCCGAGGGGTTATGATGGCTACACCTTC,CASSPRGYDGYTF
TRBJ1-2,TRBD1,TRBV11-2,many,TGTGCCAGCAGCTTAACCACCGGGACAGGGTATGGCTACACCTTC,CASSLTTGTGYGYTF
TRBJ1-2,.,TRBV30,few,TGTGCCTGGAGGAGACAGCCGAACTATGGCTACACCTTC,CAWRRQPNYGYTF
TRBJ2-1,TRBD2,TRBV27,few,TGTGCCAGCAGTCAGGGACTAGCGGGTTCTGAGCAGTTCTTC,CASSQGLAGSEQFF
TRBJ2-1,TRBD2,TRBV7-2,.,TGTGCCAGCAGCCCCCCCAGCGGGGTCTACAATGAGCAGTTCTTC,CASSPPSGVYNEQFF
TRBJ2-1,TRBD2,TRBV7-2,many,TGTGCCAGCAGATTAGCGGGGCCGTCCTACAATGAGCAGTTCTTC,CASRLAGPSYNEQFF
TRBJ2-7,.,TRBV4-1,many,TGCGCCAGCAGCCAAGATCGGGGAAGGTACGAGCAGTACTTC,CASSQDRGRYEQYF
TRBJ2-7,.,TRBV27,few,TGCGACCGTAGCACGTCCTACGAGCAGTACTTC,CDRSTSYEQYF
TRBJ1-5,.,TRBV10-3,.,TGTGCCATCAGTAGTTCCGATAGCAATCAGCCCCAGCATTTT,CAISSSDSNQPQHF
TRBJ2-1,.,TRBV24-1,.,TGTGCCACCAGTGACCCCTGGCGAACGGGTAATGAGCAGTTCTTC,CATSDPWRTGNEQFF
TRBJ1-1,.,TRBV11-2,many,TGTGCCAGCAGCTTAGATGTGGGGGAAGCTTTCTTT,CASSLDVGEAFF
TRBJ2-7,TRBD2,TRBV6-1,few,TGTGCCAGCAGTTTAGCGGGAGAGGGTCACTACGAGCAGTACTTC,CASSLAGEGHYEQYF
TRBJ2-6,.,TRBV7-2,.,TGTGCCAGCAGCGATCGGGGGTCTGGGGCCAACGTCCTGACTTTC,CASSDRGSGANVLTF
TRBJ2-2,.,TRBV15,many,TGTGCCACGAGAAATATAGGACAAATAAACACCGGGGAGCTGTTTTTT,CATRNIGQINTGELFF
TRBJ2-1,.,TRBV6-2/TRBV6-3,few,TGTGCCAGCAGTTACGGGCTTCCCAATGAGCAGTTCTTC,CASSYGLPNEQFF
TRBJ2-1,.,TRBV12-3/TRBV12-4,many,TGTGCCAGCAGCCCCGCGACTAGCTCCTACAATGAGCAGTTCTTC,CASSPATSSYNEQFF
TRBJ2-7,.,TRBV5-4,.,TGTGCCAGCAGCTTGGCTCGCCGGGAAACCCACGAGCAGTACTTC,CASSLARRETHEQYF
TRBJ1-2,.,TRBV19,.,TGTGCCAGTAGTATCCCCAGATCGGGGGCCTATGGCTACACCTTC,CASSIPRSGAYGYTF
TRBJ2-2,.,TRBV6-5,.,TGTGCCAGCAGTTACGCGGGTCCAGGGGGGACCACCGGGGAGCTGTTTTTT,CASSYAGPGGTTGELFF
TRBJ2-2,.,TRBV4-1,many,TGCGCCAGCAGCCAGTTTAACACCGGGGAGCTGTTTTTT,CASSQFNTGELFF
TRBJ1-2,.,TRBV7-2,many,TGTGCCAGCAGCCACAACCCCCTTACCTATGGCTACACCTTC,CASSHNPLTYGYTF
TRBJ1-5,TRBD1,TRBV28,few,TGTGCCAGCAGTTCCTATCTCCAGGGGGCCTATCAGCCCCAGCATTTT,CASSSYLQGAYQPQHF
TRBJ2-7,TRBD2,TRBV28,many,TGTGCCAGCAGGACTACCGGGACTAGCGGACACGAGCAGTACTTC,CASRTTGTSGHEQYF
TRBJ1-1,.,TRBV7-2,.,TGTGCCAGCAGCTTTGGGAGCATGAACACTGAAGCTTTCTTT,CASSFGSMNTEAFF
TRBJ2-1,.,TRBV7-9,few,TGTGCCAGCAGCCCCCTAGCTGCGAGCTCCTACAATGAGCAGTTCTTC,CASSPLAASSYNEQFF
TRBJ1-5,TRBD1,TRBV7-9,.,TGTGCCAGCAGCTCACTAGGGACAGGGTCAAATTCGGATAGCAATCAGCCCCAGCATTTT,CASSSLGTGSNSDSNQPQHF
TRBJ2-5,.,TRBV6-2/TRBV6-3,few,TGTGCCAGCAGTTTCCAGAGAGAGACCCAGTACTTC,CASSFQRETQYF
TRBJ1-5,TRBD1,TRBV7-9,few,TGTGCCAGCAGCTCCGGGACAGGGGGAACTCATAGCAATCAGCCCCAGCATTTT,CASSSGTGGTHSNQPQHF
TRBJ2-3,.,TRBV7-2,many,TGTGCCAGCAGCTCCTCCACATATACGCAGTATTTT,CASSSSTYTQYF
TRBJ1-5,TRBD1,TRBV9,few,TGTGCCAGCAGCGTCGGGACAGGGGGCGGCAATCAGCCCCAGCATTTT,CASSVGTGGGNQPQHF
TRBJ1-2,.,TRBV20-1,.,TGCAGTGCTAGGCGGGCAGCTTCCTATGGCTACACCTTC,CSARRAASYGYTF
TRBJ2-1,TRBD1,TRBV12-5,few,TGTGCTAGTGGCCCCACAGGGGTTCGATGGAATGAGCAGTTCTTC,CASGPTGVRWNEQFF
TRBJ2-4,.,TRBV4-1,many,TGCGCCAGCAGCCAGGTTGCGGGACTAGCCAAAAACATTCAGTACTTC,CASSQVAGLAKNIQYF
TRBJ1-1,TRBD1,TRBV29-1,many,TGCAGCGTTGAAACTCAGACAGGGTGGTCTGAAGCTTTCTTT,CSVETQTGWSEAFF
TRBJ1-6,.,TRBV7-3,.,TGTGCCAGCAGCTTAACAGCAGGCTTGTATTCACCCCTCCACTTT,CASSLTAGLYSPLHF
TRBJ2-5,.,TRBV7-2,.,TGTGCCAGCAGCTTAGGACACCAAGAGACCCAGTACTTC,CASSLGHQETQYF
TRBJ2-5,TRBD1,TRBV6-1,many,TGTGCCAGCAGCCCGACAGGGGAAGAGACCCAGTACTTC,CASSPTGEETQYF
TRBJ2-5,.,TRBV18,few,TGTGCCAGCTCCCCCCCGGGACTGGGACAAGAGACCCAGTACTTC,CASSPPGLGQETQYF
TRBJ1-4,.,TRBV19,many,TGTGCCAGTAGCCCGGGTGGGCCTAATGAAAAACTGTTTTTT,CASSPGGPNEKLFF
TRBJ1-1,.,TRBV7-9,many,TGTGCCAGCAGCTTATTGGGGGCGGGGAGCAACACTGAAGCTTTCTTT,CASSLLGAGSNTEAFF
TRBJ2-1,.,TRBV7-9,.,TGTGCCAGCAGCACGTCGGAGGGATACAATGAGCAGTTCTTC,CASSTSEGYNEQFF
TRBJ1-1,.,TRBV7-2,many,TGTGCCAGCACACAACCGGCAGGGAGGGCTTTCTTT,CASTQPAGRAFF
TRBJ2-1,TRBD1,TRBV6-6,.,TGTGCCAGCAGTTACGACAGGGTGACCTACAATGAGCAGTTCTTC,CASSYDRVTYNEQFF
TRBJ2-5,.,TRBV11-2,.,TGTGCCAGCAGCTCCGGGACCCGGGTCCAAGAGACCCAGTACTTC,CASSSGTRVQETQYF
TRBJ1-4,.,TRBV6-5,few,TGTGCCAGCAGTTACTCGGCGGGGTTCGGAGAAAAACTGTTTTTT,CASSYSAGFGEKLFF